A selection of T cell receptor beta chains follows, all from one sample in a study of CD8+CD57+ T cells in acquired aplastic anemia. TCRdb fed the reads into MiXCR, producing one record per CDR3 protein. This table holds 200,000 to 300,000 distinct CDR3 sequences, less than 85% found once. Sequencing was carried out using sorted CD4+, CD8+, or CD8+CD57+ T cells (not recorded which) from PBMCs. The receptors shown here come from a human donor with aplastic anemia. Both conserved end residues are trimmed from each CDR3. The order of the fields is J gene, D gene, V gene, CDR3 protein. The D gene is left open where the match is weak.

J: TRBJ2-4; D: .; V: TRBV7-8; CDR3: ASSLAGGLGTQYNIQY
J: TRBJ2-7; D: TRBD1; V: TRBV6-1; CDR3: ASSEAAGQAFRQY
J: TRBJ2-5; D: .; V: TRBV7-8; CDR3: ASSLAGLPDTQNQY
J: TRBJ1-2; D: .; V: TRBV19; CDR3: ASSISPGMLYT
J: TRBJ1-1; D: .; V: TRBV19; CDR3: ASSERWGMNTEAF
J: TRBJ2-3; D: .; V: TRBV7-9; CDR3: AYDVAADHETQY
J: TRBJ2-3; D: .; V: TRBV7-3; CDR3: ARGDGGTALQL
J: TRBJ2-3; D: TRBD2; V: TRBV20-1; CDR3: SARFSGGGDTQY
J: TRBJ1-2; D: TRBD1; V: TRBV29-1; CDR3: SVLGQGYGYT
J: TRBJ2-7; D: TRBD2; V: TRBV19; CDR3: ASSPGGISYEQY
J: TRBJ2-2; D: TRBD2; V: TRBV5-4; CDR3: ASSLTSGELF
J: TRBJ2-2; D: TRBD1; V: TRBV7-2; CDR3: ASSSDRGIYEQYF
J: TRBJ1-2; D: .; V: TRBV29-1; CDR3: SADYGYT
J: TRBJ1-2; D: .; V: TRBV15; CDR3: ASRRRGVTYGYT
J: TRBJ1-6; D: TRBD1; V: TRBV7-3; CDR3: ASSSGGGWEETQLH
J: TRBJ1-6; D: .; V: TRBV7-9; CDR3: ASSLASSHGANV
J: TRBJ2-2; D: .; V: TRBV9; CDR3: ASSLGGKSTDTLF
J: TRBJ2-5; D: .; V: TRBV7-9; CDR3: ASSRGSSKEPQY
J: TRBJ2-5; D: TRBD1; V: TRBV6-1; CDR3: ATSDRGRGETQY
J: .; D: TRBD1; V: TRBV29-1; CDR3: TVSGQTTYTQY
J: TRBJ2-1; D: .; V: TRBV2; CDR3: ASSQGGGNGRDKQV
J: TRBJ1-6; D: .; V: TRBV7-2; CDR3: ASSSNGGPNSPHH
J: TRBJ1-6; D: .; V: TRBV7-6; CDR3: ASSLGEVPSGSNLH
J: TRBJ2-1; D: TRBD2; V: TRBV7-9; CDR3: ASSFQRSGGSDEYNEQF
J: TRBJ1-6; D: .; V: TRBV7-9; CDR3: ASSFQSSGGSDE
J: TRBJ2-1; D: TRBD2; V: TRBV7-9; CDR3: ASSIATGDYYEQF
J: TRBJ1-6; D: TRBD1; V: TRBV20-1; CDR3: SASQGGAGGKYSPLH
J: TRBJ1-1; D: .; V: TRBV19; CDR3: ASSKRGYTEAF
J: TRBJ2-1; D: .; V: TRBV5-6; CDR3: ASSLERWGNEQF
J: TRBJ2-1; D: .; V: TRBV7-9; CDR3: ASSLRRGQYFGEQF
J: TRBJ2-3; D: .; V: TRBV9; CDR3: ASSGGSARQDSQY
J: TRBJ1-2; D: .; V: TRBV7-9; CDR3: ASSVDSGGFGGGYT
J: TRBJ1-3; D: .; V: TRBV19; CDR3: ASSVGAGSYHGNIID
J: TRBJ1-5; D: TRBD1; V: TRBV12-3/TRBV12-4; CDR3: ASSLGQGAAQPQH
J: TRBJ1-1; D: .; V: TRBV11-1; CDR3: ASSQGLAEAF
J: TRBJ2-3; D: .; V: TRBV5-5; CDR3: ASSDGRTDTQY
J: TRBJ2-1; D: .; V: TRBV7-8; CDR3: ASSLAAGPEQF
J: TRBJ1-2; D: .; V: TRBV2; CDR3: ASGDGVTGTQT
J: TRBJ1-2; D: .; V: TRBV25-1; CDR3: ASSDAGRAYGYT
J: TRBJ2-5; D: .; V: TRBV7-3; CDR3: AGILGAETQY
J: TRBJ1-2; D: TRBD1; V: TRBV7-9; CDR3: ASSSIWTGDPLNYGYT
J: TRBJ1-6; D: TRBD1; V: TRBV7-6; CDR3: ASSSDRGHSPLH
J: TRBJ1-1; D: .; V: TRBV9; CDR3: ASSGLAGNTGEAF
J: TRBJ2-5; D: .; V: TRBV9; CDR3: ASSLAPDTQYFQY
J: TRBJ2-5; D: .; V: TRBV5-1; CDR3: ASSRGGLRVTQY
J: TRBJ2-3; D: .; V: TRBV5-8; CDR3: ASSSTNTQY
J: TRBJ2-5; D: .; V: TRBV5-1; CDR3: ASSLDGGQKTQY
J: TRBJ2-7; D: .; V: TRBV7-2; CDR3: ASSKQGIGSYEQY
J: TRBJ1-4; D: .; V: TRBV9; CDR3: ASSVDPVTNEKLF
J: TRBJ1-1; D: .; V: TRBV11-1; CDR3: ASGGAGNNTEAF
J: TRBJ2-2; D: TRBD2; V: TRBV20-1; CDR3: SAWTSGRKAGELF
J: TRBJ2-1; D: TRBD2; V: TRBV15; CDR3: ATSRSSGKNEQF
J: TRBJ2-5; D: TRBD2; V: TRBV9; CDR3: ASSVGGGYQETKY